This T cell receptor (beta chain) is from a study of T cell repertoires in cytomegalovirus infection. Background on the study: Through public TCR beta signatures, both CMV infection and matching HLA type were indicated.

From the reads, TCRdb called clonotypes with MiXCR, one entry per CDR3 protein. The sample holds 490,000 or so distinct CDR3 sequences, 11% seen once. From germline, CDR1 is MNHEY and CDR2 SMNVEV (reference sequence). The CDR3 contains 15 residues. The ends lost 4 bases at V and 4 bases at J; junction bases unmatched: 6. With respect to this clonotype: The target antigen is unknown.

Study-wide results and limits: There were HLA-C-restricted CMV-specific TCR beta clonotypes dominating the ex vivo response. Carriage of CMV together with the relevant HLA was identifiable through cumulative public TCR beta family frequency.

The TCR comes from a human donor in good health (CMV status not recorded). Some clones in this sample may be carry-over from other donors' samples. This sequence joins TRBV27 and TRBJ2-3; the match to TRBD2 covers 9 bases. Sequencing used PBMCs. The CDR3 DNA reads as TGTGCCAGCAGTTGGTCTAGCGGGAACGCAGATACGCAGTATTTT. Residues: CASSWSSGNADTQYF.